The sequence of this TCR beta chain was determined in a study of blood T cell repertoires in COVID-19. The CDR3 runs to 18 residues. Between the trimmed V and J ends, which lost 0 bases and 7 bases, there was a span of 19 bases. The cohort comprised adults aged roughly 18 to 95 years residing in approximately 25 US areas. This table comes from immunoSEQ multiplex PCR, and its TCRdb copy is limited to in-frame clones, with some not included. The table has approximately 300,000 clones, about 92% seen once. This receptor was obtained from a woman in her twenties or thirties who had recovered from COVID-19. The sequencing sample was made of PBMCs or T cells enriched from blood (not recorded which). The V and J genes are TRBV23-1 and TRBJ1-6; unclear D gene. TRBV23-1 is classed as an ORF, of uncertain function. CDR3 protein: CASSQSDNLYLVNSPLHF. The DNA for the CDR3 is TGCGCCAGCAGTCAATCCGACAACCTTTACCTGGTAAATTCACCCCTCCACTTT.